These 6 T cell receptor beta chains were sequenced from one sample in a study of blood T cell repertoires in COVID-19 (dated by TCRdb to the early 2020s). The library was produced with the immunoSEQ multiplex PCR assay. TCRdb re-hosts the immuneACCESS table, in-frame sequences only. Its copies lack some clones; in the studies checked, an unresolved V gene accounts for under half of them, and the cause for the rest is not known. The table for this sample lists tens of thousands of clones; 85% to 95% of them were counted only once. The ten biggest clones cover 2.5% to 3% of the sample. Sequencing was carried out using peripheral blood. The receptors here all came from a man in his 70s with active COVID-19.

This clone was detected a few times. The chain links TRBV4-1 to TRBJ2-1; 9 nucleotides line up with TRBD2. CDR3 length equals 16 residues. CDR1 is MGHRA and CDR2 is YSYEKL in the germline V gene. V trimming: 0 bases; J trimming: 6 bases; junction bases outside the gene matches: 6. CDR3 in amino acids: CASSQERAGGPNEQFF. CDR3 nucleotides: TGCGCCAGCAGCCAAGAGCGGGCGGGGGGGCCCAATGAGCAGTTCTTC.

The V gene is TRBV5-6, the J gene TRBJ2-3, with TRBD2 matching 9 bases. This CDR3 has 15 amino acids. J lost 9 bases, V lost 0 bases, and 8 bases had no gene match. Germline values: CDR1 SGHDT, CDR2 YYEEEE. This CDR3 is CASSLASGALWTQYF. The CDR3 DNA is TGTGCCAGCAGCTTGGCTAGCGGGGCATTGTGGACGCAGTATTTT.

This chain joins TRBV7-2 and TRBJ2-3; possibly TRBD2 for D (5 bases). Germline lookup yields CDR1 SGHTA and CDR2 FQGNSA. V lost 5 bases and J 4 bases, leaving 16 bases between the germline ends. The CDR3 spans 15 residues. This CDR3 is CASSPRLPGADTQYF. The CDR3 region has the DNA TGTGCCAGCAGCCCAAGGCTTCCCGGGGCAGATACGCAGTATTTT.

The chain couples TRBV2 to TRBJ1-2; D is perhaps TRBD1 (5 bases). CDR3 size: 14 residues. The V end lost 4 bases, the J end lost 10 bases, and 19 bases lay between the germline ends. Germline-derived CDR1 and CDR2 are SNHLY and FYNNEI. The CDR3 sequence is CASSGGADTPYYTF. The CDR3 nucleotides read TGTGCCAGCAGTGGGGGTGCGGACACCCCTTACTACACCTTC.

The rearrangement joins TRBV5-1 to TRBJ1-2; weak D call: TRBD1 (6 bases). The CDR3 runs to 14 residues. The germline V and J ends were trimmed by 1 base and 5 bases, with 12 bases remaining between them. Germline V gene data show CDR1 as SGHRS and CDR2 as YFSETQ. The CDR3 bases are TGCGCCAGCAGCTTGACGGACAGCTATTATGGCTACACCTTC. This codes for CASSLTDSYYGYTF.

The V call is TRBV5-1, the J call TRBJ1-2, with D tentatively TRBD1 (6 bases). Looked up from germline, CDR1 is SGHRS and CDR2 is YFSETQ. The CDR3 has 15 residues. The V gene lost 5 bases and the J gene lost 7 bases, with 21 bases spanning the gap. CDR3: CASRGETGHAGGYTF. CDR3 nucleotides: TGCGCCAGCAGGGGGGAGACAGGACATGCCGGTGGCTACACCTTC.